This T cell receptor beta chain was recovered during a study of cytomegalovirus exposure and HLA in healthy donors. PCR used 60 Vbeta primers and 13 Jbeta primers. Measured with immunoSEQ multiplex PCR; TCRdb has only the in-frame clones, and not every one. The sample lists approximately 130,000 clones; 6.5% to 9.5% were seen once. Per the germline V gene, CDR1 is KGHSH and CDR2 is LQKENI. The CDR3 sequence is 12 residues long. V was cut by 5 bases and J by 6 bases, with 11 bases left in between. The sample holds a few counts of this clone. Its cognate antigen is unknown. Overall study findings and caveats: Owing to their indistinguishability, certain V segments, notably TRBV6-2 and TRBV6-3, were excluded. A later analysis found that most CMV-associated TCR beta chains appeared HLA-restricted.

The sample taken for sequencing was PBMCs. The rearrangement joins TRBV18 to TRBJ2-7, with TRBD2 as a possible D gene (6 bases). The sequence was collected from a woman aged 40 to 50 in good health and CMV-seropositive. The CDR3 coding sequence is TGTGCCAGCTCAACCTTGGGGGGCGAGCAGTACTTC. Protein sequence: CASSTLGGEQYF. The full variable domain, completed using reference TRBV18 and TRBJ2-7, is NAGVMQNPRHLVRRRGQEARLRCSPMKGHSHVYWYRQLPEEGLKFMVYLQKENIIDESGMPKERFSAEFPKEGPSILRIQQVVRGDSAAYFCASSTLGGEQYFGPGTRLTVT.